These 9 T cell receptor beta chains were all obtained from the same sample, sequenced in a study of CD8 T cells in Susac syndrome. With random hexamers, reverse transcription was performed on roughly 0.5 to 1 ug of RNA. TCRdb reprocessed the immunoSEQ multiplex PCR reads via MiXCR and lists one record per CDR3 protein. This table has about 280,000 distinct CDR3 sequences, roughly 81% appearing once. Sequenced sample: CD8+ T cells from PBMCs. The receptors were sampled from a human donor with multiple sclerosis.

Only a few counts were recorded for this clonotype. This sequence joins TRBV6-5 and TRBJ2-3; 7 nucleotides agree with TRBD1. Germline lookup yields CDR1 MNHEY and CDR2 SVGAGI. The trim removed 4 bases at V and 0 bases at J, leaving 4 bases unmatched. The CDR3 covers 15 residues. The CDR3 region has the DNA TGTGCCAGCAGTTTGAGGGGGCTTAGCACAGATACGCAGTATTTT. It translates to CASSLRGLSTDTQYF.

In this sample, this clonotype turned up a few times. This chain uses TRBV7-6 with TRBJ2-3, with 7 bases matching TRBD1. V was clipped by 5 bases and J by 6 bases; unmatched bases: 2. The CDR3 extends over 12 amino acids. Germline-derived CDR1 and CDR2 are SGHVS and FNYEAQ. The CDR3 loop is CASSADRDTQYF. In DNA form, the CDR3 reads TGTGCCAGCAGCGCGGACAGGGATACGCAGTATTTT.

This sequence joins TRBV2 and TRBJ2-1; D is perhaps TRBD1 (6 bases). Trimming pared 5 bases from V and 10 bases from J, leaving 12 bases between. CDR1 SNHLY and CDR2 FYNNEI come from the germline V gene. There are 12 residues in the CDR3. Here the CDR3 reads CASSRGTHEQFF. The CDR3 DNA reads TGTGCCAGCAGTAGGGGGACCCACGAGCAGTTCTTC.

V usage is TRBV28 and J usage is TRBJ1-4; D remains unclear. The CDR3 totals 14 residues. V dropped 0 bases and J dropped 8 bases, with 10 bases sitting between them. The germline V gene encodes CDR1 MDHEN and CDR2 SYDVKM. As DNA, the CDR3 is TGTGCCAGCAGTTTATGGGGATCGAGGGAAAAACTGTTTTTT. Protein sequence: CASSLWGSREKLFF.

The chain has TRBV7-9 and TRBJ1-5, with unresolved D. The CDR3 is 13 amino acids. CDR1 is SEHNR and CDR2 is FQNEAQ in the germline V gene (reference sequence). V was clipped by 5 bases and J by 6 bases, with 11 bases between them. In DNA form, the CDR3 reads TGTGCCAGCAGCCAATCCGGTGGTCAGCCCCAGCATTTT. Translating gives CASSQSGGQPQHF.

The genes are TRBV12-3 or TRBV12-4 and TRBJ2-1; TRBD1 aligns across 7 bases. This CDR3 region has 14 residues. V was pared by 6 bases and J by 4 bases, with 6 bases of the junction left unmatched. CDR3 DNA: TGTGCCAGCAGACCTCCGGACAGGTACAATGAGCAGTTCTTC. Translated: CASRPPDRYNEQFF.

The V and J genes are TRBV6-2 or TRBV6-3 and TRBJ2-1, with D possibly being TRBD2 (6 bases). The CDR3 loop spans 16 amino acids. CDR1 is MNHEY, CDR2 SVGEGT, per germline. V lost 3 bases, J lost 0 bases, and 12 bases lay in between. The CDR3 bases are TGTGCCAGCAGTTATGAGGAGGGAAACTCCTACAATGAGCAGTTCTTC. It translates to CASSYEEGNSYNEQFF.

In this sample, this clonotype turned up once. The chain carries TRBV7-8 and TRBJ2-1; weak D call: TRBD2 (5 bases). Trimming removed 5 bases at V and 6 bases at J, with 14 bases between. This CDR3 has 14 amino acids. Germline CDR1 is SGHVS and CDR2 is FQNEAQ. CDR3: CASSPKSGVNEQFF. The CDR3 nucleotides are TGTGCCAGCAGCCCGAAGTCCGGGGTCAATGAGCAGTTCTTC.

V usage is TRBV15 and J usage is TRBJ2-3; 10 bases are a match to TRBD2. With V trimmed by 0 bases and J by 5 bases, 8 bases remained unmatched. This CDR3 has 17 amino acids. The germline V gene encodes CDR1 LNHNV and CDR2 YYDKDF (reference sequence). The CDR3 protein is CATSRDRASGSVDTQYF. The CDR3 DNA reads TGTGCCACCAGCAGAGATCGAGCTAGCGGGAGTGTAGATACGCAGTATTTT. Filled out from reference TRBV15 and TRBJ2-3, the complete variable domain reads DAMVIQNPRYQVTQFGKPVTLSCSQTLNHNVMYWYQQKSSQAPKLLFHYYDKDFNNEADTPDNFQSRRPNTSFCFLDIRSPGLGDTAMYLCATSRDRASGSVDTQYFGPGTRLTVL.